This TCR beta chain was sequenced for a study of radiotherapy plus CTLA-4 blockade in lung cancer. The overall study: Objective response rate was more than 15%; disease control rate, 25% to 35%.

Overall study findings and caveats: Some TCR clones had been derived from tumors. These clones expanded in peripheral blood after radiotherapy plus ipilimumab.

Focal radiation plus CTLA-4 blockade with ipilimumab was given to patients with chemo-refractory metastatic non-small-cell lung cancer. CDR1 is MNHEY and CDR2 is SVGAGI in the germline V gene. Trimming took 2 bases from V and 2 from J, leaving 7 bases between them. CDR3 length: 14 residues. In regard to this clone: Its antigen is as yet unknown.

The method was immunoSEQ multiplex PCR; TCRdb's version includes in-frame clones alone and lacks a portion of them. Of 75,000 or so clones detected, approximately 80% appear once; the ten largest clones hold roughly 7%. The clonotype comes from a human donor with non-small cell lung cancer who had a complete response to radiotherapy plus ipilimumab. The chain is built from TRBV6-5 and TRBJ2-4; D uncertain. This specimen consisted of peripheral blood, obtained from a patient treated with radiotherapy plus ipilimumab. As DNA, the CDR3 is TGTGCCAGCAGTTACGGCAGGCCCAAAAACATTCAGTACTTC. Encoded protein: CASSYGRPKNIQYF.